This section outlines one T cell receptor beta chain sequence together with its context. Antigen specificity is unknown. The junction differs from germline at one of its ends, possibly a read error. The record originates from a study of T cell repertoires in cytomegalovirus infection. At the level of the study: CMV epitopes used comprised recently identified HLA-C-restricted ones and well-studied HLA-B-restricted ones. Carrying CMV and the relevant HLA type showed in public TCR beta signatures.

Study results and caveats: Dominating the ex vivo response were HLA-C-restricted CMV-specific TCR beta clonotypes.

Each CDR3 protein gets one entry after TCRdb re-called the reads with MiXCR. The repertoire consists of fewer than 950,000 distinct CDR3 sequences, with around a third occurring once and the leading ten covering around 11%. Here the sequenced sample was cultured CD8+ T cells from PBMCs, taken from culture after CMV antigen stimulation. This TCR was sampled from a human donor in good health (CMV status not recorded). Some clones in this sample may be carry-over from other donors' samples.

The CDR3 here is CVSSSVNWELFF. CDR3 DNA: TGTGTCAGCAGCTCAGTCAATTGGGAACTGTTTTTT. This sequence joins TRBV7-6 and TRBJ1-4, with D unclear. The germline V gene has CDR1 SGHVS and CDR2 FNYEAQ. CDR3 size: 12 residues.